The sequence of this TCR beta chain was determined in a study of control samples from healthy donors and cancer patients. Libraries were prepared by immunoSEQ multiplex PCR; TCRdb keeps only in-frame clonotypes and omits some of them. The repertoire consists of under 200,000 clones, with about 94% occurring once and the leading ten covering around 8%. The CDR3 sequence is 15 residues long. CDR1 and CDR2 (germline): KGHSH, LQKENI. Trimming pared 2 bases from V and 4 bases from J, leaving 12 bases between. This clone was found a few times. Sequences were obtained from blood. The clonotype was recovered from a middle-aged woman in good health. V usage is TRBV18 and J usage is TRBJ1-5; D gene ambiguous. This CDR3 is CASSPSKVPNQPQHF. As DNA, the CDR3 is TGTGCCAGCTCACCATCGAAGGTCCCAAATCAGCCCCAGCATTTT.